This T cell receptor beta chain was observed in a study of vaccination and CD4 T cells after COVID-19. Study at large: There were two doses of either BNT162b2 or mRNA-1273 vaccine given to participants. Stimulation of the cells used overlapping spike peptide pools from SARS-CoV-2 and from the common cold coronaviruses HCoV-NL63, HCoV-OC43 and HCoV-229E.

There are 17 residues in the CDR3. Germline CDR1 DFQATT, CDR2 SNEGSKA (reference sequence). Trimming removed 2 bases at V and 0 bases at J, with 18 bases between. Cultured CD4+ T-cell DNA underwent Oncomine TCR Beta short-read sequencing. MiXCR, applied by TCRdb to the PCR reads, yields one record per CDR3 protein. The table lists thousands of distinct CDR3 sequences, around 50% of them singletons, with around 8% in the top ten. Concerning this clonotype: Its target is unknown.

Treatment in this sample: roughly 11-day PBMC culture with coronavirus spike peptide pools or control peptides (ViraFEST assay). Antigen-specific T cell expansion with peptide pools preceded TCR sequencing in the ViraFEST approach. Sequencing was performed on CD4+ T cells from blood, cultured in vitro. The receptor was isolated from a human donor who had recovered from COVID-19. The rearrangement joins TRBV20-1 to TRBJ2-3; the D gene is possibly TRBD2 (7 bases). The CDR3 DNA sequence: TGCAGTGCTAGAAGGCCGGGGGGCCGAGGTAGCACAGATACGCAGTATTTT. It specifies CSARRPGGRGSTDTQYF.